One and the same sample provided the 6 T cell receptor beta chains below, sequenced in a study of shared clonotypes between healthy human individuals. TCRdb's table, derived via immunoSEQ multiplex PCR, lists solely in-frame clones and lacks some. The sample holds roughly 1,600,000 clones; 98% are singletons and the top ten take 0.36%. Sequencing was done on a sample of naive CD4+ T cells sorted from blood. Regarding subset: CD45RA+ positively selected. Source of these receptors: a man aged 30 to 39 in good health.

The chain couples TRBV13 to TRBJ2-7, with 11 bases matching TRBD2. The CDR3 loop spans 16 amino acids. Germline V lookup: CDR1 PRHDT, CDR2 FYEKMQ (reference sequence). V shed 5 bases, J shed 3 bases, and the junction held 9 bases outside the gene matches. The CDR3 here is CASSTLTSGIFYEQYF. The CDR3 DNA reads TGTGCCAGCAGCACCCTGACTAGCGGGATCTTCTACGAGCAGTACTTC.

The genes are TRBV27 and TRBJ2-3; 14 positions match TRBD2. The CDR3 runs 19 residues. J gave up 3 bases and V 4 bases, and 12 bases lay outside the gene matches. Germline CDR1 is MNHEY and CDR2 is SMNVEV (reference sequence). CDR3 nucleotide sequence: TGTGCCAGCAGTTCGGGACTAGCGGGAGCATGGGTGGGAACAGATACGCAGTATTTT. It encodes CASSSGLAGAWVGTDTQYF.

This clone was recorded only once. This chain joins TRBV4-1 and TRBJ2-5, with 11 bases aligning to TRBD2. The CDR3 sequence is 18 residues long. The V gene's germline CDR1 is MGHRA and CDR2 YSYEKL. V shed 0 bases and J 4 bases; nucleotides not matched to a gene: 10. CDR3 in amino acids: CASSQERGSGRARETQYF. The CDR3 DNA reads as TGCGCCAGCAGCCAAGAGAGAGGTAGCGGGAGGGCTAGAGAGACCCAGTACTTC.

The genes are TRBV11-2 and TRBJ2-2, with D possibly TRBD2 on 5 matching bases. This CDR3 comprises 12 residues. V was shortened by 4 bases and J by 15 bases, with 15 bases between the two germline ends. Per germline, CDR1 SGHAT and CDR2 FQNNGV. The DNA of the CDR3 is TGTGCCAGCAGCTATTTACCGGGGATGATGTTTTTT. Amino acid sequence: CASSYLPGMMFF.

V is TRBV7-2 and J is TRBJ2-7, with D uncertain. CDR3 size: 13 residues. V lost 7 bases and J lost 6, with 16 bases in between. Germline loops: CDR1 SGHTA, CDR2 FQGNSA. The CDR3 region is CASTQPATGEQYF. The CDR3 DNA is TGTGCCAGCACCCAGCCCGCCACGGGCGAGCAGTACTTC.

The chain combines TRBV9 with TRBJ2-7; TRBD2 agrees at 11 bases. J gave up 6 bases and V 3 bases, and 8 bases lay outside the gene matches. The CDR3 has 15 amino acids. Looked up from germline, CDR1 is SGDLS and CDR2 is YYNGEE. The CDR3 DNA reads TGTGCCAGCAGCGAGCGTAGCGGGAGGGCCTCCGAGCAGTACTTC. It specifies CASSERSGRASEQYF.